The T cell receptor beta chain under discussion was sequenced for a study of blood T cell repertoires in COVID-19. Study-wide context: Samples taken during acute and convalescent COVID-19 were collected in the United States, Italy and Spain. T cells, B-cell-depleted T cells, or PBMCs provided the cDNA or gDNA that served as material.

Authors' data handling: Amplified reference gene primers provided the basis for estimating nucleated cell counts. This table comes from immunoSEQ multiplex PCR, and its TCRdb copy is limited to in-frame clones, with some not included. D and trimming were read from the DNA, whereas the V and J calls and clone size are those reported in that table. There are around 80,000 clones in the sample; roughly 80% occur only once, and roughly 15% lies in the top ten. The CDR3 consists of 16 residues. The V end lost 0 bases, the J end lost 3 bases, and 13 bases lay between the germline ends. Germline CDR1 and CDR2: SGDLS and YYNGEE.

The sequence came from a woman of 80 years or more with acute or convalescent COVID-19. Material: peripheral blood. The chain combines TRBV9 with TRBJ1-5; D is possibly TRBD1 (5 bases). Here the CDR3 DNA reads TGTGCCAGCAGCGTAGAGGAGGGACGGATCAATCAGCCCCAGCATTTT. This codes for CASSVEEGRINQPQHF.